The T cell receptor beta chain under discussion was sequenced for a study of blood T cell repertoires in COVID-19 (TCRdb year 2020). Describing the broader study: Samples covering the acute and convalescent phases of COVID-19 were provided by collaborators in the United States, Italy and Spain. The material from the prospective study consisted of cDNA or gDNA derived from T cells, B-cell-depleted T cells, or PBMCs. The dataset comprised deeply sampled blood TCRbeta repertoires from subjects exposed to, actively infected with, or recovered from COVID-19. The repertoires were released in a freely available public database meant as a resource for research on the immune response to SARS-CoV-2. The samples were drawn from two sources: the first 160 participants of the ongoing ImmuneRACE study, and 1,200 or so subjects contributed by 6 global collaborators. Nearly every sample came with metadata listing a de-identified subject ID, COVID-19 status, age in years and sex. Where HLA class I and class II types were available, the types were taken from metadata supplied by the sample provider, not from assay-based typing. What the study reported, not specific to this receptor: The quantity of clinical and demographic metadata differed by source and by participant and was supplied without curation.

On this clone itself: Its antigen is unknown. Per-base quality was not reported, and no clone a single base away is much larger than it.

TCRbeta CDR3 regions were amplified from genomic DNA using the immunoSEQ Assay, a bias-controlled multiplex PCR. The authors processed their data as follows. The number of nucleated cells in each sample was estimated by amplification of reference gene primers within the assay. Sequence reads were collapsed and filtered to measure the absolute abundance of every unique TCRbeta CDR3 rearrangement. For each sample, productive Simpson clonality was calculated as the square root of Simpson's diversity index across productive rearrangements. This is the immuneACCESS table as TCRdb keeps it, with only in-frame sequences that have V and J called. A part of the clones is gone; compared with another copy, unresolved V genes explain less than half, and the rest is unexplained. V, J and clone size derive from that table, while D and trimming were established from the DNA sequence. This sample lists roughly 360,000 clones; roughly 90% were detected once. The leading ten clones occupy more than 0.85% of the sample.

Participants in the prospective study were aged roughly 18 to 100 years, lived in about two dozen United States geographic areas, and enrolled through a virtual design. To assign participants to cohorts, the prospective study relied on clinical history that participants themselves reported in a screening survey and a study questionnaire. In the prospective study, whole blood, serum and a nasopharyngeal or oropharyngeal swab were collected from each participant by mobile phlebotomists. Over a roughly 2-month period, participants in the prospective study had the option of providing additional blood draws and questionnaires. Before DNA extraction, blood samples from the prospective study were shipped at room temperature or frozen. Sequences SGHAT (CDR1) and FQNNGV (CDR2) are obtained from the germline V gene. Inclusive of the bounding cysteine and phenylalanine, the CDR3 is 16 residues long. The retained sequence is limited to the CDR3, 48 bases, with the frame set at the first base. A distance of 15 bases separates the germline ends of V and J, which lose 0 bases and 4 bases respectively.

The rearranged segments are TRBV11-2 and TRBJ1-2; a confident D gene designation cannot be given. This TCR came from a woman aged 25 to 45 with acute COVID-19. Sequenced input: PBMCs or T cells enriched from blood (not recorded which). The CDR3 protein is CASSLDLGGFGYGYTF. The DNA sequence reads TGTGCCAGCAGCTTAGATCTTGGAGGGTTCGGCTATGGCTACACCTTC.